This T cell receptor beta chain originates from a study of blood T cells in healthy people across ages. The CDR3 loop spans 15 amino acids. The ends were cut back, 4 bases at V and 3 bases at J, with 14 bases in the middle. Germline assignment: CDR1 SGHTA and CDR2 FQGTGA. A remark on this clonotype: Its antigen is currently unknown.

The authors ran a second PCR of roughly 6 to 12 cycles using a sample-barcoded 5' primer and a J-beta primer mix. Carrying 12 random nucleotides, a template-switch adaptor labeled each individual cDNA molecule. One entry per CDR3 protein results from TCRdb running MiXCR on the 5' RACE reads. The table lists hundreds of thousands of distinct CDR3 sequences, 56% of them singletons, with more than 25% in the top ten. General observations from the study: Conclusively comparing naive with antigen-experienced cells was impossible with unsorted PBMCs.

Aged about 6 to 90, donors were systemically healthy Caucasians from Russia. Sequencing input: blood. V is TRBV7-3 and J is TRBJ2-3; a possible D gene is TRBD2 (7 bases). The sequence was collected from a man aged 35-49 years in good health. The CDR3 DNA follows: TGTGCCAGCAGCTCGACGGGGGGCCAGACAGATACGCAGTATTTT. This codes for CASSSTGGQTDTQYF.